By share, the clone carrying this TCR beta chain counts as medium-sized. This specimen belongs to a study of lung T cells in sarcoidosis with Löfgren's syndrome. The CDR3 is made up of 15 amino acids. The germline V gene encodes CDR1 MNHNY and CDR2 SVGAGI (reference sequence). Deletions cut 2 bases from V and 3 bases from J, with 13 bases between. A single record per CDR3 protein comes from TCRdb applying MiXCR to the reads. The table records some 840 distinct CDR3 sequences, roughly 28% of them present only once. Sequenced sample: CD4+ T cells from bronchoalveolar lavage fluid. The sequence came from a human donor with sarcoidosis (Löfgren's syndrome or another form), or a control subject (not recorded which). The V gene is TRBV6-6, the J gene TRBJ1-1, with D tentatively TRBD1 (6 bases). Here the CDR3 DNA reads TGTGCCAGCAGTTACAGGGGGGTAGGTGACACTGAAGCTTTCTTT. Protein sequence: CASSYRGVGDTEAFF.